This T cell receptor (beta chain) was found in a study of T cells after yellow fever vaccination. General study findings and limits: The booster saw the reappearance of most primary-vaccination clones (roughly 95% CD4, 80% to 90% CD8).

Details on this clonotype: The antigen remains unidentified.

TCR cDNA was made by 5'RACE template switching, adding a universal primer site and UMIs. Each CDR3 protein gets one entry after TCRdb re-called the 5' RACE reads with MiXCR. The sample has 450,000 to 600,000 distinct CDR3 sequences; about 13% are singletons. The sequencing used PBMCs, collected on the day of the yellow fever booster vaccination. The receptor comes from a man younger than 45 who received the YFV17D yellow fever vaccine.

The CDR3 DNA reads as TGTGCCAGCAGTTGGGAGAACTATGGCTACACCTTC. Its protein is CASSWENYGYTF. The chain uses TRBV28 and TRBJ1-2; D is unclear. The V and J ends lost 4 bases and 2 bases respectively, with 5 bases between them. The CDR3 loop spans 12 amino acids. Germline V CDR1 and CDR2: MDHEN, SYDVKM.